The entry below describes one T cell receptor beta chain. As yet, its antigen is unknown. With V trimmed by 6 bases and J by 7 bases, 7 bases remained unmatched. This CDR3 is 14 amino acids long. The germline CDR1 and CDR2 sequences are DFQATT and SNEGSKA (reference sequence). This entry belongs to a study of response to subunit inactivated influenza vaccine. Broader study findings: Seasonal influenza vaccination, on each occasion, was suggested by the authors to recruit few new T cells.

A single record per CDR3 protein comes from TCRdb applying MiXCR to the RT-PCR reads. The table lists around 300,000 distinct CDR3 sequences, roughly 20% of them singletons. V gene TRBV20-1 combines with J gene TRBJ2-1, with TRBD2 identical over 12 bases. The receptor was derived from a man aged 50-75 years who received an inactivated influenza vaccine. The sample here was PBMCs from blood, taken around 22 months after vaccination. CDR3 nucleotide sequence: TGCAGTGCCAAGACTAGCGGGAGACGGAATGAGCAGTTCTTC. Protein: CSAKTSGRRNEQFF.